The source of this TCR beta chain is a study of beta chain features in type 1 diabetes. The study's findings and limits: cDNA-based reads could over-represent cells with high TCR expression. Across all four CD4+ subsets, people with type 1 diabetes showed modestly shorter TCRB CDR3s.

Sequenced material consisted of expressed TCRB transcripts (all of the isolated RNA was reverse transcribed). Naive, central memory and regulatory T cell samples yielded around 3.6 million reads on average. Clones were read by immunoSEQ multiplex PCR, and TCRdb kept only the in-frame ones, dropping some. The repertoire holds 25,000 to 30,000 clones, with around three fifths as singletons. The table lists this clone with a few counts. Its target is unknown. The CDR3 is 14 residues long. Germline assignment: CDR1 MNHEY and CDR2 SVGAGI. V dropped 5 bases and J dropped 7 bases, with 17 bases sitting between them.

The sample was Tregs from blood. This sequence joins TRBV6-5 and TRBJ2-5; D is perhaps TRBD1 (5 bases). The TCR comes from a woman under 30 with type 1 diabetes. The CDR3 here is CASSEFARAGTQYF. The CDR3 DNA reads TGTGCCAGCAGTGAATTTGCCAGGGCTGGGACCCAGTACTTC.